This TCR beta chain was identified during a study of blood T cell repertoires in COVID-19. Profiled with immunoSEQ multiplex PCR; TCRdb holds only in-frame clones, not every one. The sample has about 250,000 clones; approximately 90% are singletons. Remarks on this clone: A junction end diverges from the germline sequence, so it may reflect a read error.

Germline lookup yields CDR1 SSHAT and CDR2 FNYEAQ (reference sequence). The length of the CDR3 is 16 residues. The sequencing input was PBMCs or T cells enriched from blood (not recorded which). V usage is TRBV7-7 and J usage is TRBJ1-1; weak D call: TRBD1 (5 bases). This receptor was identified in a woman in her late teens or twenties who had recovered from COVID-19. The chain's CDR3 is CASSPLSTGGITEAFF. The CDR3 DNA sequence: TGTGCTAGCAGCCCACTTTCCACAGGCGGAATCACTGAAGCTTTCTTT.